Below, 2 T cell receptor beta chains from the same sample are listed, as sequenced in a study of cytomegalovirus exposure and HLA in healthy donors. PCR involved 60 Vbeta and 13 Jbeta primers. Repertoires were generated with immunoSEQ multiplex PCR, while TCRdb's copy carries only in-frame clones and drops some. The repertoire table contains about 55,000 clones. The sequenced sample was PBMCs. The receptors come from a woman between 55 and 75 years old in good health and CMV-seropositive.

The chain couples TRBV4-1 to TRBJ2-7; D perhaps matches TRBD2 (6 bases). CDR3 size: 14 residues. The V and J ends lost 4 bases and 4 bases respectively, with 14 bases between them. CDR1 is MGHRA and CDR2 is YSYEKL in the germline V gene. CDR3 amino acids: CASSLQHGGYEQYF. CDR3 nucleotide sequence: TGCGCCAGCAGCCTTCAACATGGGGGGTACGAGCAGTACTTC.

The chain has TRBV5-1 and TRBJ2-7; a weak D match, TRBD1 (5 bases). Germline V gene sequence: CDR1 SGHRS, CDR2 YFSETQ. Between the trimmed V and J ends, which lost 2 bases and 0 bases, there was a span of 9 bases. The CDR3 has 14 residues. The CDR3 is CASSFEGVSYEQYF. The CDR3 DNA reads TGCGCCAGCAGCTTCGAAGGGGTCTCCTACGAGCAGTACTTC.